This TCR beta chain was sequenced for a study of regulatory T cells in long-lasting Graves disease. Researchers made TCR beta libraries by using iRepertoire HTBI primers and running Arm-PCR on CDR3 regions. TCRdb used MiXCR to reprocess the multiplex PCR reads, holding one entry per CDR3 protein. The data contain roughly 360,000 distinct CDR3 sequences, 20% to 25% of them singletons. The CDR3 is 15 amino acids. V lost 6 bases to trimming and J lost 4 bases, with 18 bases between them. Germline V gene sequence: CDR1 MNHNS, CDR2 SASEGT. Time point meaning: persistent/refractory GD, antithyroid drugs over 5 years with positive TRAb. Making the TCR library involved RNA that had been extracted from PBMCs. This clonotype was seen at least ten times.

The chain links TRBV6-1 to TRBJ1-2; D is possibly TRBD1 (5 bases). The sequence derives from a middle-aged woman with Graves disease. This sample comprised peripheral blood mononuclear cells (PBMCs), obtained when the disease was refractory, from a patient treated with antithyroid drugs. The CDR3 reads CASSPMPGPVYGYTF. CDR3 DNA sequence: TGTGCCAGCAGCCCAATGCCAGGGCCAGTCTATGGCTACACCTTC.